The text below deals with one T cell receptor (beta chain). Its antigen is unidentified. This sample is drawn from a study of PD-L1 blockade in urothelial cancer. For the study at large: Patients previously received 0 to 3 chemotherapy regimens. Blood samples had a median of approximately 150,000 T cells.

Study findings and constraints: Stronger expansion of tumor-associated clones in blood at 3 weeks distinguished durable-benefit patients.

Documented time point: peripheral blood 6 weeks after treatment start. Each patient's cancer was a locally advanced or metastatic urothelial carcinoma. Method: immunoSEQ multiplex PCR; TCRdb's copy keeps in-frame clones and lacks some. The top ten clones hold approximately 7.9% of a sample with tens of thousands of clones, roughly 89% of them seen once. Germline loops: CDR1 MNHNS, CDR2 SASEGT. V was pared by 4 bases and J by 8 bases, with 13 bases between. This CDR3 has 13 amino acids. The rearrangement uses TRBV6-1 and TRBJ2-3; maybe TRBD1 (6 bases). The sequence derives from a man between 65 and 80 years old with urothelial cancer. The sequencing here drew on PBMCs, taken around atezolizumab (anti-PD-L1) treatment. CDR3 residues: CASSAEGVGTQYF. In nucleotides, the CDR3 is TGTGCCAGCAGTGCTGAGGGGGTAGGTACGCAGTATTTT.